The sequence of this TCR beta chain was determined in a study of T cell responses to AZD1222 COVID-19 vaccine. Germline CDR1 and CDR2: MGHRA and YSYEKL. This CDR3 is 16 amino acids long. V was pared by 5 bases and J by 3 bases, with 12 bases of the junction left unmatched. Clones were sequenced by immunoSEQ multiplex PCR, and TCRdb holds only the in-frame ones, with some missing. Of about 170,000 clones listed, more than 80% were seen once; the top ten hold 3.5% to 5%. The starting material was peripheral blood, obtained on day 0 of AZD1222 vaccination. The chain is built from TRBV4-1 and TRBJ2-7, with 8 positions matching TRBD2. The source is an adult in good health. As DNA, the CDR3 is TGCGCCAGCAGCTTCGCCCCAACTAGCGGATTCTACGAGCAGTACTTC. It yields the protein CASSFAPTSGFYEQYF.